The 23 T cell receptor beta chains presented below share a single source sample, sequenced in a study of blood T cell repertoires in COVID-19. The repertoire was sequenced with immunoSEQ multiplex PCR; TCRdb's copy has only in-frame clones and lacks some. The sample lists under 250,000 clones, 80% to 95% occurring once. The sequenced sample consisted of peripheral blood. Receptors originate from a man between 60 and 70 years old with COVID-19, enrolled during active disease.

With regard to this clone: The same CDR3 arises from other DNA sequences in this sample as well. J is TRBJ1-5 and V is TRBV5-1; 9 nucleotides match TRBD1. The CDR3 runs 14 residues. Looked up from germline, CDR1 is SGHRS and CDR2 is YFSETQ. V lost 4 bases and J lost 7; bases outside the gene matches: 6. In nucleotides, the CDR3 is TGCGCCAGCAGCCTCCGGACAGGGGACCAGCCCCAGCATTTT. It codes for CASSLRTGDQPQHF.

This sequence joins TRBV7-3 and TRBJ1-5, with D possibly being TRBD1 (5 bases). CDR1 and CDR2 from the germline V gene are SGHTA and FQGTGA. This CDR3 spans 16 amino acids. The V and J ends lost 1 base and 9 bases respectively, with 19 bases between them. CDR3 sequence (DNA): TGTGCCAGCAGCTTAAAGAAACAGGTCTTAATCGTGCCCCAGCATTTT. Its protein product is CASSLKKQVLIVPQHF.

The CDR3 region is CASSHRQGMDYGYTF. The CDR3 nucleotides read TGTGCCAGCAGCCACCGACAGGGAATGGACTATGGCTACACCTTC. This chain connects TRBV3-1 (or the pseudogene TRBV3-2) to TRBJ1-2, with 7 bases fitting TRBD1. CDR3 length: 15 amino acids. The V segment lost 3 bases and the J segment 3 bases; nucleotides outside the gene matches: 7. From germline, CDR1 is LGHDT and CDR2 YNNKEL (reference sequence).

This chain joins TRBV5-4 and TRBJ2-7; tentative D call: TRBD1 (5 bases). Germline CDR1 is SGHNT and CDR2 is YYREEE (reference sequence). V shed 4 bases and J shed 3 bases, with 17 bases lying between them. The CDR3 loop spans 15 amino acids. The CDR3 region has the DNA TGTGCCAGCAGCCTAAACGGGCAGGGCTTCTACGAGCAGTACTTC. Protein: CASSLNGQGFYEQYF.

The CDR3 coding sequence is TGTGCCAGCAGTTTATTCGGACAGGGATCTGAAAAACTGTTTTTT. Its translation: CASSLFGQGSEKLFF. The chain combines TRBV2 with TRBJ1-4; TRBD1 matches 8 bases. Germline loops: CDR1 SNHLY, CDR2 FYNNEI. The CDR3 is made up of 15 amino acids. J was trimmed by 7 bases and V by 5 bases; bases with no gene match: 9.

V is TRBV28 and J is TRBJ1-1; tentatively, D is TRBD1 (5 bases). This CDR3 is built from 15 residues. The ends were cut back, 7 bases at V and 0 bases at J, with 15 bases in the middle. In germline, CDR1 is MDHEN, CDR2 SYDVKM. This chain's CDR3 is CASIRSQGLNTEAFF. The CDR3, as DNA: TGTGCCAGCATCAGAAGCCAGGGCTTGAACACTGAAGCTTTCTTT.

The chain is built from TRBV7-2 and TRBJ2-7; 13 bases are shared with TRBD2. Germline CDR1 is SGHTA and CDR2 is FQGNSA. V lost 6 bases to trimming and J lost 0 bases; unmatched junction nucleotides: 8. The CDR3 consists of 17 residues. In DNA, the CDR3 is TGTGCCAGCAGTATCGGGACTAGCGGGACGAGCTCCTACGAGCAGTACTTC. It yields the protein CASSIGTSGTSSYEQYF.

The chain links TRBV19 to TRBJ1-5, with 8 bases that match TRBD1. Per the germline V gene, CDR1 is LNHDA and CDR2 is SQIVND (reference sequence). CDR3 length equals 14 residues. V lost 7 bases and J lost 4; bases outside the gene matches: 6. The CDR3 is CASTGGGWNQPQHF. The CDR3, as DNA: TGTGCCAGTACAGGGGGCGGATGGAATCAGCCCCAGCATTTT.

CDR3 in DNA: TGTGCCTGGAGTATTCCCGGACAGAGCAATGAAAAACTGTTTTTT. Translating it yields CAWSIPGQSNEKLFF. This chain joins TRBV30 and TRBJ1-4, with a possible D match to TRBD1 (6 bases). There are 15 residues in the CDR3. Germline V gene lookup returns CDR1 GTSNPN and CDR2 SVGIG (reference sequence). The ends were cut back, 2 bases at V and 5 bases at J, with 15 bases in the middle.

CDR3 protein: CAIRPGSGTGDSPLHF. CDR3 DNA sequence: TGTGCCATCAGGCCAGGATCGGGGACAGGGGATTCACCCCTCCACTTT. The rearrangement uses TRBV10-3 and TRBJ1-6; 10 positions match TRBD1. The CDR3 spans 16 residues. With 6 bases clipped from V and 8 bases from J, the junction kept 10 bases outside the gene matches. The V gene's germline CDR1 is ENHRY and CDR2 SYGVKD.

The chain joins TRBV5-1 to TRBJ1-2, with D hard to call. The germline V and J ends were trimmed by 4 bases and 4 bases, with 8 bases remaining between them. The CDR3 is 12 residues long. Germline CDR1 SGHRS, CDR2 YFSETQ. This CDR3 is CASSTDTYGYTF. DNA for the CDR3: TGCGCCAGCAGCACCGACACCTATGGCTACACCTTC.

The chain recombines TRBV18 with TRBJ1-1; 7 nucleotides line up with TRBD1. The CDR3 covers 17 residues. Per the germline V gene, CDR1 is KGHSH and CDR2 is LQKENI. Trimming took 4 bases from V and 0 from J; bases not matched to a gene: 11. The CDR3: CASSQDRPHLVNTEAFF. The CDR3 DNA sequence: TGTGCCAGCTCACAGGACAGGCCTCACCTGGTGAACACTGAAGCTTTCTTT.

This clone was seen more than once but under ten times. This same CDR3 is encoded by further DNA sequences in the sample. The chain employs TRBV28 and TRBJ2-7; TRBD1 matches at 7 bases. The V gene's germline CDR1 is MDHEN and CDR2 SYDVKM. Losses at the gene ends were 5 bases for V and 5 bases for J; bases not matched to a gene: 0. The CDR3 is made up of 11 amino acids. The CDR3 coding sequence is TGTGCCAGCAGTGACAGGGACGAGCAGTACTTC. It yields the protein CASSDRDEQYF.

CDR3 in DNA: TGTGCCAGCAGGGTAGCGGGGGGGCTAACCGGGGAGCTGTTTTTT. Translation gives CASRVAGGLTGELFF. The chain recombines TRBV6-5 with TRBJ2-2; the match to TRBD2 covers 11 bases. This CDR3 region has 15 residues. Per the germline V gene, CDR1 is MNHEY and CDR2 is SVGAGI. J lost 5 bases, V lost 6 bases, and 5 bases had no gene match.

The chain employs TRBV7-3 and TRBJ2-1; the match to TRBD2 covers 9 bases. Germline V gives CDR1 SGHTA, CDR2 FQGTGA. V lost 1 base and J lost 8; bases outside the gene matches: 12. The CDR3 length is 17 residues. The DNA for the CDR3 is TGTGCCAGCAGCTTAAGGGCGGGAGGGATCCCTGGAGATGAGCAGTTCTTC. Amino acid sequence: CASSLRAGGIPGDEQFF.

V usage is TRBV12-3 or TRBV12-4 and J usage is TRBJ2-1; TRBD2 might be the D (5 bases). The CDR3 is made up of 12 amino acids. Trimming removed 5 bases from V and 7 bases from J, with 9 bases in between. In DNA form, the CDR3 reads TGTGCCAGCAGTCGGGATGGGAATGAGCAGTTCTTC. Amino acid sequence: CASSRDGNEQFF.

This clone has just a few counts. At one end, the junction sequence differs from germline, possibly due to a read error. The rearrangement joins TRBV28 to TRBJ1-5, with a possible D match to TRBD1 (6 bases). The CDR3 totals 13 residues. In germline, CDR1 is MDHEN, CDR2 SYDVKM. CDR3 bases: TGTGCCAGCAGTTTTAAGGGGAGACAGGCCTTGGATTTT. Its translation is CASSFKGRQALDF.

This chain joins TRBV28 and TRBJ2-7; the D gene is possibly TRBD2 (6 bases). CDR3 length: 14 residues. V was trimmed by 7 bases and J by 2 bases, leaving 15 bases between them. Germline CDR1 and CDR2: MDHEN and SYDVKM. CDR3 nucleotide sequence: TGTGCCAGCACCCGGGACTCCGCGACCTACGAGCAGTACTTC. Amino acid sequence: CASTRDSATYEQYF.

The J gene is TRBJ1-2, the V gene TRBV19; 10 bases line up with TRBD1. V shed 7 bases and J 4 bases; nucleotides not matched to a gene: 3. CDR1 and CDR2 from the germline V gene are LNHDA and SQIVND (reference sequence). The CDR3 has 13 amino acids. The CDR3 region is CASMRDRGYGYTF. The CDR3 DNA follows: TGTGCCAGTATGAGGGACAGGGGCTATGGCTACACCTTC.

The chain combines TRBV9 with TRBJ2-4; 9 bases are shared with TRBD2. The CDR3 is 17 residues long. Germline loops: CDR1 SGDLS, CDR2 YYNGEE. V shed 4 bases, J shed 0 bases, and the junction held 8 bases outside the gene matches. The CDR3 spells CASSPSTSGLAKNIQYF. The CDR3 DNA is TGTGCCAGCAGCCCTTCCACTAGCGGGCTAGCCAAAAACATTCAGTACTTC.

CDR3 loop: CASSRHRGAYNEQFF. In DNA form, the CDR3 reads TGTGCCAGCAGTAGGCACAGGGGTGCCTACAATGAGCAGTTCTTC. The V and J genes are TRBV6-6 and TRBJ2-1; 7 bases are shared with TRBD1. Germline V lookup: CDR1 MNHNY, CDR2 SVGAGI (reference sequence). The trim removed 5 bases at V and 2 bases at J, leaving 6 bases unmatched. CDR3 length: 15 residues.

J is TRBJ1-1 and V is TRBV27; 8 bases match TRBD1. V lost 4 bases to trimming and J lost 1 base; unmatched junction nucleotides: 8. This CDR3 region has 16 residues. Germline assignment: CDR1 MNHEY and CDR2 SMNVEV (reference sequence). The CDR3 nucleotides are TGTGCCAGCAGTTCCGGACAGGGCTGGGCGAACACTGAAGCTTTCTTT. This codes for CASSSGQGWANTEAFF.

V gene TRBV5-4 combines with J gene TRBJ1-4; D call uncertain. Germline CDR1 and CDR2: SGHNT and YYREEE (reference sequence). This CDR3 spans 16 amino acids. V lost 4 bases and J 2 bases, leaving 15 bases between the germline ends. This CDR3 is CASSISTLNTNEKLFF. CDR3 bases: TGTGCCAGCAGCATAAGTACTCTTAATACTAATGAAAAACTGTTTTTT.